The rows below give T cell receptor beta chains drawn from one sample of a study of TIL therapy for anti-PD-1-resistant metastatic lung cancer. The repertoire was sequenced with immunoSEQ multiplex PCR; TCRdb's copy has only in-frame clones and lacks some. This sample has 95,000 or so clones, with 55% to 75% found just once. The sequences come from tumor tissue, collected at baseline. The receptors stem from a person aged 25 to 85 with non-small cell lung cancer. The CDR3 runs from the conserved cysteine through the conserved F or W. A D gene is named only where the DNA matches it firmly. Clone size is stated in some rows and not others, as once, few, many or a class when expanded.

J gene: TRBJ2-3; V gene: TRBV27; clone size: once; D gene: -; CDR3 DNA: TGTGCCAGCAGTAGGATATCGGATACGCAGTATTTT; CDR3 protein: CASSRISDTQYF
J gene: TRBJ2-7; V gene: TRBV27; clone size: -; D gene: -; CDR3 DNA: TGTGCCAGCAGTTTTCGGAGATTCCCTGCCTACGAGCAGTACTTC; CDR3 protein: CASSFRRFPAYEQYF
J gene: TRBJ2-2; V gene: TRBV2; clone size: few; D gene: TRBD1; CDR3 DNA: TGTGCCAGCAGGTGGGACAGGGATCGGCGCGACACCGGGGAGCTGTTTTTT; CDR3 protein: CASRWDRDRRDTGELFF
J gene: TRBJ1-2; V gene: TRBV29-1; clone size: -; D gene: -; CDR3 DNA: TGCAGCGCGGGACTTGCACCCTACTTGGGCTACACCTTC; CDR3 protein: CSAGLAPYLGYTF
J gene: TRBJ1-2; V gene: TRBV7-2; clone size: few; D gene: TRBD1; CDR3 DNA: TGTGCCAGCAGACCGGACAGGGGGCTGTACTACACCTTC; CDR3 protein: CASRPDRGLYYTF
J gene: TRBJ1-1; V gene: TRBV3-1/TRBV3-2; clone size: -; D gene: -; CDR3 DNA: TGTGCCAGCAGGCACGGGGATATTGGGACTGAAGCTTTCTTT; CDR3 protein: CASRHGDIGTEAFF
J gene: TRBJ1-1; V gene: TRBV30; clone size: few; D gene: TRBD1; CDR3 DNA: TGTGCCTGGAGTCCCCCGGACAGGCTAAACACTGAAGCTTTCTTT; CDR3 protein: CAWSPPDRLNTEAFF
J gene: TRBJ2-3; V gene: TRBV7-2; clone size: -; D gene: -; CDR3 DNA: TGTGCCAGCAGCCCCGGGGGACTGCCTAATCGAGATACGCAGTATTTT; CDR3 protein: CASSPGGLPNRDTQYF
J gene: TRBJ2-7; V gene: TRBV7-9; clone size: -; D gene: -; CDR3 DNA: TGTGCCAGCAGCTTAGGGACGCCCTACGAGCAGTACTTC; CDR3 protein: CASSLGTPYEQYF
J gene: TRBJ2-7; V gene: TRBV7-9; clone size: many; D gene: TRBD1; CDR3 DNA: TGTGCCAGCAGCTTTTGGACAGGGCCCACCTACGAGCAGTACTTC; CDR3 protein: CASSFWTGPTYEQYF
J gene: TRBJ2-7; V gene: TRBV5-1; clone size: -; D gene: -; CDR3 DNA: TGCGCCAGCAGCTTAAGGGAAGCCTACGAGCAGTACTTC; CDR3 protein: CASSLREAYEQYF
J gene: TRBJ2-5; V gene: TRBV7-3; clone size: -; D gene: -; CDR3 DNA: TGTGCCAGCAGCCCGACACCCGGACGCTCAGAGACCCAGTACTTC; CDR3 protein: CASSPTPGRSETQYF
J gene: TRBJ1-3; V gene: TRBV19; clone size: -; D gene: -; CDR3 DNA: TGTGCCAGTAACATGCAGATCTCTGGAAACACCATATATTTT; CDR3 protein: CASNMQISGNTIYF
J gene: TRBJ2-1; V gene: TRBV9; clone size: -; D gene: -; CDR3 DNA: TGTGCCAGCAGCGCCAGGGGTGGGGAATCGTCCTACAATGAGCAGTTCTTC; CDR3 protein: CASSARGGESSYNEQFF
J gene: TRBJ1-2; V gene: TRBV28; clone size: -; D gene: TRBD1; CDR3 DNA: TGTGCCAGCAGCCTGGACAGGGTGGGCTATGGCTACACCTTC; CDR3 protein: CASSLDRVGYGYTF
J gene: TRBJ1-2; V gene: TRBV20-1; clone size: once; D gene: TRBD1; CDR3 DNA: TGCAGTGCTAGTTGGTGGCAGGGGGGCAGGGCCCTCTATGGCTACACCTTC; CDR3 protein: CSASWWQGGRALYGYTF
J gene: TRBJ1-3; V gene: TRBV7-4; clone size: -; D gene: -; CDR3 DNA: TGTGCCAGCAGCGTACCCGGACCGGTCTCTGGTGGAAACACCATATATTTT; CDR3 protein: CASSVPGPVSGGNTIYF
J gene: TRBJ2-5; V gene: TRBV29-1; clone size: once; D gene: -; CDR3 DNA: TGCAGCGTTGGAGGATTAGAGACCCAGTACTTC; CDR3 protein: CSVGGLETQYF
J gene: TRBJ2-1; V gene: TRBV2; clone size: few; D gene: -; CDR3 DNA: TGTGCCAGCAGTGCGGGGGCCAATGAGCAGTTCTTC; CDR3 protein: CASSAGANEQFF
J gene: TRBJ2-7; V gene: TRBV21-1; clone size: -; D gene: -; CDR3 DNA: TGTGCCAGCCCGGCCTACGAGCAGTACTTC; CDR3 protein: CASPAYEQYF
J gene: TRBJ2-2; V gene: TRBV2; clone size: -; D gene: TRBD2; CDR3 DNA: TGTGCCAGCATCGGTAGCGGGAGCGCTGCCGGGGAGCTGTTTTTT; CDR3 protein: CASIGSGSAAGELFF
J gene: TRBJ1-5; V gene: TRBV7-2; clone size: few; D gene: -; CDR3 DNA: TGTGCCAGCAGCTACCGGGCAGGAGATAGCAATCAGCCCCAGCATTTT; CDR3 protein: CASSYRAGDSNQPQHF
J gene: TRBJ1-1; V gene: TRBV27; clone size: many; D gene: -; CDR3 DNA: TGTGCCAGCAGTTTGTTTAGGAACACTGAAGCTTTCTTT; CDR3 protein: CASSLFRNTEAFF
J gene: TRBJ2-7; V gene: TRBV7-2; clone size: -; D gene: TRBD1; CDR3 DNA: TGTGCCAGCACCGGAAAAGGGACAGGAAACTACGAGCAGTACTTC; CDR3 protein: CASTGKGTGNYEQYF
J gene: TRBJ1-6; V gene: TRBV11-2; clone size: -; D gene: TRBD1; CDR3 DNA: TGTGCCAGCAGCTTCGGGACAGGGGGCTCACCCCTCCACTTT; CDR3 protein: CASSFGTGGSPLHF
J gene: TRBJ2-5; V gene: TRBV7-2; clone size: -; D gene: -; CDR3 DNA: TGTGCCAGCAGCTTTGCAGGGTCGGGGGAGACCCAGTACTTC; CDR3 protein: CASSFAGSGETQYF
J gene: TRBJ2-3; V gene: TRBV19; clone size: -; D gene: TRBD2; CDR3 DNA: TGTGCCAGTGTAGCGGGAGGTTACGCAGATACGCAGTATTTT; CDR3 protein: CASVAGGYADTQYF
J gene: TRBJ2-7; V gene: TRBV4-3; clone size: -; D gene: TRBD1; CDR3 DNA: TGCGCCAGCAGCCCTATACAGGGGTACGAGCAGTACTTC; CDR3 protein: CASSPIQGYEQYF